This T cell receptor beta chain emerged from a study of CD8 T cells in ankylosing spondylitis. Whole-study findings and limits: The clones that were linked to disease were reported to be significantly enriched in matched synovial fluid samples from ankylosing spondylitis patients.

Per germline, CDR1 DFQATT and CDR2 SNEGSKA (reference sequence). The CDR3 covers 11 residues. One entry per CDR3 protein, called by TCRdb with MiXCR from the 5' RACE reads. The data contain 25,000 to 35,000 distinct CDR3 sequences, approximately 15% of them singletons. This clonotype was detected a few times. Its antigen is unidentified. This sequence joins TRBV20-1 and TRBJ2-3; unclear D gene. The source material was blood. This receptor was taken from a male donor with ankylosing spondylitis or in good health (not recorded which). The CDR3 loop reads CSPKWADTQYF. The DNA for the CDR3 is TGCAGCCCAAAGTGGGCAGATACGCAGTATTTT.